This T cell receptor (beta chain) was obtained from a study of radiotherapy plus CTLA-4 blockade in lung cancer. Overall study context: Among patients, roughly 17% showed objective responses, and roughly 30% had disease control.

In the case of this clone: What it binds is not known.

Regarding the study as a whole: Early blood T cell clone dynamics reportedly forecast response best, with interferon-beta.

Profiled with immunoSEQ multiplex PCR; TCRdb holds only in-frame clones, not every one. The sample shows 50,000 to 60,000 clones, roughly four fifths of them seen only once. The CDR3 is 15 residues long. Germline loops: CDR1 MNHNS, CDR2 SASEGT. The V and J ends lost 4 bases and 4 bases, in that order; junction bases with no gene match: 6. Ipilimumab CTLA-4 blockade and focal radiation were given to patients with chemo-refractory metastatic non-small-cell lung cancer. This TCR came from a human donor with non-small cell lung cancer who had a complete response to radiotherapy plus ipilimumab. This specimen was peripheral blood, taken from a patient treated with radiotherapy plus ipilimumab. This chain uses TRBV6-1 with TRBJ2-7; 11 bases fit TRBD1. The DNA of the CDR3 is TGTGCCAGCAGTGCAGGACAGGGGGCGCGGTACGAGCAGTACGTC. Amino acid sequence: CASSAGQGARYEQYV.